The clone carrying this TCR beta chain was recorded only once. The data are from a study of blood T cell repertoires in COVID-19. Libraries were prepared by immunoSEQ multiplex PCR; TCRdb keeps only in-frame clonotypes and omits some of them. The table records under 300,000 clones, roughly 90% of them present only once. This CDR3 has 12 amino acids. The germline gives CDR1 SNHLY, CDR2 FYNNEI. J lost 5 bases, V lost 4 bases, and 1 base had no gene match. The rearrangement links TRBV2 to TRBJ2-5; 7 bases match TRBD1. Sequenced input: PBMCs or T cells enriched from blood (not recorded which). The source is a young woman with acute COVID-19. As DNA, the CDR3 is TGTGCCAGCAGTGTACAGGGGGAGACCCAGTACTTC. This sequence encodes CASSVQGETQYF.